These 6 T cell receptor beta chains share one sample of origin, sequenced in a study of T cells after posttransplantation cyclophosphamide (TCRdb year 2016). The sample's treatment or condition label is to be understood as: high-dose cyclophosphamide on days +3 and +4 as single-agent GVHD prophylaxis. Patients in the PTCy group got busulfan and fludarabine conditioning, a marrow graft from a related or unrelated donor, and cyclophosphamide on days +3 and +4. Libraries were made using the immunoSEQ multiplex PCR assay. Imported from immuneACCESS, the table was reduced by TCRdb to in-frame sequences with V and J called. These copies leave out some clones; in studies compared against another copy, an unresolved V gene accounts for under half, and the cause of the remainder is not known. Within this sample are 15,000 or so clones, with roughly 92% of them counted one time only. The ten largest clones add up to more than 0.45% of the sample.

The specimen was CD4+ T cells sorted from blood, collected after allogeneic stem cell transplant with posttransplant cyclophosphamide. These receptors were taken from a male patient aged 60-69 years who received an allogeneic stem cell transplant from a related donor and was CMV-positive. Following a transplant, some T cells may be graft donor cells, not patient cells.

This clone was observed a single time. The CDR3 region has the DNA TGTGCCAGCAGCAGTACGGGGGGTCAACGTTACGGGGAGCTGTTTTTT. This gives the protein CASSSTGGQRYGELFF. The chain combines TRBV4-2 with TRBJ2-2; the match to TRBD2 covers 7 bases. Germline trimming cut 5 bases from V and 7 bases from J; bases unmatched to any gene: 13. The CDR3 has 16 amino acids. Per the germline V gene, CDR1 is LGHNA and CDR2 is YNFKEQ.

This rearrangement joins TRBV6-1 to TRBJ1-2; 10 bases line up with TRBD1. Trimming took 6 bases from V and 0 from J; bases not matched to a gene: 4. This CDR3 has 15 amino acids. Germline V gene data show CDR1 as MNHNS and CDR2 as SASEGT. CDR3 in DNA: TGTGCCAGCAGCCCCGGACAGGGGGCTAACTATGGCTACACCTTC. This gives the protein CASSPGQGANYGYTF.

As regards this clone: One end of the junction fails to match germline, which may point to a read error. Other DNA sequences in this specimen translate into the identical CDR3. The chain employs TRBV7-2 and TRBJ1-5, with no clear D. The germline gives CDR1 SGHTA, CDR2 FQGNSA. This CDR3 has 14 residues. The CDR3 coding sequence is TGCGCCAGCAGCTTCGGGTCTGGCAATCAGCCCCAGCATTTT. This encodes CASSFGSGNQPQHF.

The genes are TRBV4-2 and TRBJ2-2; D uncertain. Germline V lookup: CDR1 LGHNA, CDR2 YNFKEQ. The CDR3 has 13 amino acids. The V end lost 2 bases, the J end lost 7 bases, and 8 bases lay between the germline ends. The CDR3 nucleotides are TGTGCCAGCAGCCAAAGAGAAAACGGGGAGCTGTTTTTT. Its translation is CASSQRENGELFF.

Here the CDR3 reads CATGENYGYTF. CDR3 bases: TGCGCCACAGGGGAGAACTATGGCTACACCTTC. This rearrangement joins TRBV5-1 to TRBJ1-2, with D perhaps TRBD1 (6 bases). The V end was cut by 9 bases, the J end by 2 bases, with 8 bases between. Germline CDR1 SGHRS, CDR2 YFSETQ. There are 11 residues in the CDR3.

This sequence joins TRBV19 and TRBJ1-5, with 9 bases identical to TRBD1. This CDR3 is built from 17 residues. After removal of 3 bases from V and 2 bases from J, the junction contained 8 bases not matched to a gene. CDR1 is LNHDA and CDR2 is SQIVND in the germline V gene (reference sequence). The CDR3 region has the DNA TGTGCCAGTAGTATGGACCGGGACAGGGTGGGCAATCAGCCCCAGCATTTT. Protein product: CASSMDRDRVGNQPQHF.